This passage covers 27 T cell receptor beta chains from one sample sequenced in a study of T cells in narcolepsy. Here immunoSEQ multiplex PCR was the method, and the copy in TCRdb shows in-frame clones only, minus some. The profile shows approximately 10,000 clones, approximately 94% of them singletons. The sequencing input was CD45RA- memory CD4+ T cells from PBMCs. These receptors were taken from a human donor with narcolepsy.

The gene calls are TRBV7-2 and TRBJ1-3, with a tentative D call TRBD1 (6 bases). Germline lookup yields CDR1 SGHTA and CDR2 FQGNSA. This CDR3 has 16 residues. Trimming pared 4 bases from V and 4 bases from J, leaving 17 bases between. CDR3 sequence reads: CASSSHRDSLGNTIYF. CDR3 bases: TGTGCCAGCAGCTCCCACAGGGACTCTCTCGGAAACACCATATATTTT.

The chain joins TRBV11-3 to TRBJ2-3; D is unresolved. The CDR3 runs 14 residues. The V and J ends lost 2 bases and 5 bases respectively, with 11 bases between them. Germline V gives CDR1 SGHNT, CDR2 YENEEA. CDR3 bases: TGTGCCAGCAGCTTATCTGGGGTGAGAGATACGCAGTATTTT. It codes for CASSLSGVRDTQYF.

The V and J genes are TRBV18 and TRBJ2-7; 12 bases line up with TRBD2. Losses at the gene ends were 3 bases for V and 6 bases for J; bases not matched to a gene: 9. Germline V gene sequence: CDR1 KGHSH, CDR2 LQKENI. CDR3 length: 16 amino acids. CDR3 sequence reads: CASSPPSGRALGEQYF. For the CDR3, the DNA is TGTGCCAGCTCACCCCCTAGCGGGAGGGCGCTGGGCGAGCAGTACTTC.

The rearrangement uses TRBV28 and TRBJ1-2, with D perhaps TRBD1 (6 bases). The germline CDR1 and CDR2 sequences are MDHEN and SYDVKM. CDR3 length equals 13 residues. V lost 6 bases and J 2 bases, leaving 10 bases between the germline ends. The CDR3 reads CASRTTGNYGYTF. Written as DNA, the CDR3 is TGTGCCAGCAGAACTACAGGGAACTATGGCTACACCTTC.

The genes are TRBV7-6 and TRBJ2-5, with TRBD1 matching over 12 bases. The germline gives CDR1 SGHVS, CDR2 FNYEAQ. J gave up 7 bases and V 7 bases, and 13 bases lay outside the gene matches. The CDR3 covers 16 residues. CDR3 residues: CASILEGTGGVGTQYF. In nucleotides, the CDR3 is TGTGCCAGCATCCTCGAAGGGACAGGGGGCGTCGGGACCCAGTACTTC.

This clone was detected a few times. The chain links TRBV2 to TRBJ2-7, with D uncertain. The CDR3 length is 14 residues. V was pared by 1 base and J by 6 bases, with 13 bases between. CDR1 is SNHLY and CDR2 is FYNNEI in the germline V gene. CDR3 sequence: CASSEGSFSSEQYF. The CDR3 region has the DNA TGTGCCAGCAGTGAAGGGTCCTTTTCAAGCGAGCAGTACTTC.

The V and J genes are TRBV18 and TRBJ1-5; D possibly corresponds to TRBD1 (5 bases). The germline V and J ends were trimmed by 5 bases and 2 bases, with 7 bases remaining between them. CDR1 and CDR2 from the germline V gene are KGHSH and LQKENI. The CDR3 extends over 13 amino acids. DNA for the CDR3: TGTGCCAGCTCAGGGGGAGGCAATCAGCCCCAGCATTTT. Amino acid sequence: CASSGGGNQPQHF.

The chain is built from TRBV6-6 and TRBJ1-4; possibly TRBD1 for D (5 bases). This CDR3 comprises 15 residues. Per germline, CDR1 MNHNY and CDR2 SVGAGI (reference sequence). Trimming shortened V by 5 bases and J by 5 bases, and 15 bases separated the two germline ends. This CDR3 reads CASSDPTAENEKLFF. The CDR3 DNA sequence: TGTGCCAGCAGTGACCCGACAGCGGAGAATGAAAAACTGTTTTTT.

V usage is TRBV6-4 and J usage is TRBJ1-2, with D hard to call. This CDR3 is built from 13 residues. The V and J ends lost 3 bases and 1 base respectively, with 6 bases between them. The germline V gene encodes CDR1 MRHNA and CDR2 SNTAGT. CDR3 in DNA: TGTGCCAGCAGTGATGGCGGTAACTATGGCTACACCTTC. It yields the protein CASSDGGNYGYTF.

With respect to this clone: Relative to the germline gene, one junction end is altered; a read error may explain this. This chain connects TRBV7-7 to TRBJ2-1; D possibly corresponds to TRBD1 (6 bases). The CDR3 sequence is 13 residues long. The germline gives CDR1 SSHAT, CDR2 FNYEAQ (reference sequence). The CDR3 DNA is TGTGCTAGCAGCCTATTGGACAGCAATGAGCAGTTCTTC. Protein sequence: CASSLLDSNEQFF.

This clone was seen once. V gene TRBV18 combines with J gene TRBJ1-6; a possible D gene is TRBD1 (5 bases). The CDR3 runs 13 residues. V shed 5 bases and J shed 8 bases, with 10 bases lying between them. Germline V gene lookup returns CDR1 KGHSH and CDR2 LQKENI. In DNA form, the CDR3 reads TGTGCCAGCTCATCCGGGACGTATTCACCCCTCCACTTT. Its protein is CASSSGTYSPLHF.

The chain employs TRBV28 and TRBJ1-1, with D unresolved. V lost 6 bases and J lost 0, with 8 bases in between. CDR1 MDHEN and CDR2 SYDVKM come from the germline V gene. The CDR3 totals 13 residues. CDR3 sequence reads: CASRPQLNTEAFF. The DNA for the CDR3 is TGTGCCAGCAGGCCTCAGCTGAACACTGAAGCTTTCTTT. The full variable domain, with the rest looked up from reference TRBV28 and TRBJ1-1, is DVKVTQSSRYLVKRTGEKVFLECVQDMDHENMFWYRQDPGLGLRLIYFSYDVKMKEKGDIPEGYSVSREKKERFSLILESASTNQTSMYLCASRPQLNTEAFFGQGTRLTVV.

The rearrangement uses TRBV5-8 and TRBJ2-3; 7 bases are shared with TRBD1. The germline V gene has CDR1 SGHTS and CDR2 YDEGEE. The CDR3 is 14 amino acids. The V segment lost 4 bases and the J segment 3 bases; nucleotides outside the gene matches: 5. CDR3 DNA sequence: TGTGCCAGCAGCCCCCAGGACAGGACAGATACGCAGTATTTT. Its protein product is CASSPQDRTDTQYF.

The gene calls are TRBV6-1 and TRBJ1-4; D remains ambiguous. Germline loops: CDR1 MNHNS, CDR2 SASEGT. V shed 5 bases and J shed 7 bases, with 8 bases lying between them. The CDR3 is 12 residues long. The CDR3 sequence: CASSLLGEKLFF. In nucleotides, the CDR3 is TGTGCCAGCAGTCTTCTTGGTGAAAAACTGTTTTTT.

The chain links TRBV5-1 to TRBJ2-3, with D uncertain. The CDR3 runs 15 residues. Per the germline V gene, CDR1 is SGHRS and CDR2 is YFSETQ. Trimming left V 5 bases short and J 2 bases short, with 15 bases between. CDR3 residues: CASSFGGRNTDTQYF. In DNA, the CDR3 is TGCGCCAGCAGTTTTGGTGGCAGAAACACAGATACGCAGTATTTT.

The chain uses TRBV7-3 and TRBJ1-1, with a weak D call TRBD1 (5 bases). CDR3 length: 13 residues. V was clipped by 2 bases and J by 1 base, with 5 bases between them. In germline, CDR1 is SGHTA, CDR2 FQGTGA. The CDR3, as DNA: TGTGCCAGCAGCTTACAGGGGAACACTGAAGCTTTCTTT. Translating gives CASSLQGNTEAFF.

The V call is TRBV5-1, the J call TRBJ2-3; TRBD2 matches 9 bases. The CDR3 has 16 amino acids. V was pared by 0 bases and J by 3 bases, with 5 bases of the junction left unmatched. Germline values: CDR1 SGHRS, CDR2 YFSETQ. The CDR3 spells CASSLALAGSTDTQYF. In nucleotides, the CDR3 is TGCGCCAGCAGCTTGGCTCTAGCGGGGTCGACAGATACGCAGTATTTT.

Comment on this clone: Sequence at one end of the junction differs from germline and may be a read error. This chain links TRBV5-4 with TRBJ2-1, with 8 bases fitting TRBD1. This CDR3 has 15 residues. The germline CDR1 and CDR2 sequences are SGHNT and YYREEE (reference sequence). The chain's CDR3 is CATSPAGGIYNEQFF. The CDR3 bases are TGTGCCACCAGCCCTGCAGGGGGCATATACAATGAGCAGTTCTTC.

The CDR3 loop reads CASSYRDISYNEQFF. The CDR3 region has the DNA TGTGCCAGCAGTTACCGGGATATCTCCTACAATGAGCAGTTCTTC. V is TRBV6-5 and J is TRBJ2-1, with a tentative D call TRBD2 (5 bases). V lost 2 bases and J lost 0, with 8 bases in between. CDR1 and CDR2 from the germline V gene are MNHEY and SVGAGI. This CDR3 has 15 amino acids.

The chain carries TRBV16 and TRBJ1-2, with 12 bases that match TRBD1. The junction had 8 bases not matched to a gene; V was cut back by 6 bases and J by 6 bases. The CDR3 spans 15 residues. The germline V gene has CDR1 KGHSY and CDR2 FQNENV. The DNA for the CDR3 is TGTGCCAGCAGACCGGGACAGGGGGCGCGGGATGGCTACACCTTC. This gives the protein CASRPGQGARDGYTF.

This clone was recorded once. This chain links TRBV7-9 with TRBJ2-5, with a weak D call TRBD1 (5 bases). Germline-derived CDR1 and CDR2 are SEHNR and FQNEAQ (reference sequence). V dropped 5 bases and J dropped 0 bases, with 13 bases sitting between them. CDR3 length: 15 amino acids. The CDR3 loop is CASSVSRTNQETQYF. CDR3 nucleotides: TGTGCCAGCAGCGTGAGTCGGACAAACCAAGAGACCCAGTACTTC.

The chain employs TRBV2 and TRBJ2-2; D might be TRBD1 (5 bases). This CDR3 is 14 amino acids long. Germline loops: CDR1 SNHLY, CDR2 FYNNEI. Between the trimmed V and J ends, which lost 4 bases and 6 bases, there was a span of 12 bases. CDR3 protein: CASSVVPGPGELFF. The CDR3 DNA reads TGTGCCAGCAGTGTTGTCCCAGGGCCCGGGGAGCTGTTTTTT. The variable domain in full, with the rest retrieved from reference TRBV2 and TRBJ2-2, is EPEVTQTPSHQVTQMGQEVILRCVPISNHLYFYWYRQILGQKVEFLVSFYNNEISEKSEIFDDQFSVERPDGSNFTLKIRSTKLEDSAMYFCASSVVPGPGELFFGEGSRLTVL.

The chain joins TRBV6-1 to TRBJ2-1; 10 nucleotides align to TRBD2. The V gene end was trimmed by 5 bases and the J gene end by 9 bases; junction bases not matched to a gene: 1. The germline CDR1 and CDR2 sequences are MNHNS and SASEGT. This CDR3 has 12 residues. As DNA, the CDR3 is TGTGCCAGCAGTTGGACTAGCGGTGAGCAGTTCTTC. Amino acids: CASSWTSGEQFF.

The chain is built from TRBV7-3 and TRBJ2-1, with 8 bases matching TRBD2. The CDR3 has 16 amino acids. Per germline, CDR1 SGHTA and CDR2 FQGTGA. The V segment lost 3 bases and the J segment 9 bases; nucleotides outside the gene matches: 13. The CDR3 DNA sequence: TGTGCCAGCAGCTTCCGCTCCGGACTAGCCCCCATTGAGCAGTTCTTC. It yields the protein CASSFRSGLAPIEQFF.

This clone appeared once. The rearrangement joins TRBV18 to TRBJ1-2; the D gene is possibly TRBD1 (6 bases). CDR1 and CDR2 from the germline V gene are KGHSH and LQKENI. The germline V and J ends were trimmed by 3 bases and 2 bases, with 13 bases remaining between them. The CDR3 totals 15 residues. The CDR3 region has the DNA TGTGCCAGCTCACCCAGGGGACCGAGCAACTATGGCTACACCTTC. It is translated as CASSPRGPSNYGYTF.

The CDR3 sequence is CASSEFPVGQETQYF. The DNA for the CDR3 is TGCGCCAGCAGTGAGTTTCCAGTGGGCCAAGAGACCCAGTACTTC. This chain links TRBV10-1 with TRBJ2-5; D gene ambiguous. V lost 1 base and J lost 1, with 10 bases in between. Per the germline V gene, CDR1 is WNHNN and CDR2 is SYGVQD (reference sequence). This CDR3 is built from 15 residues.

The chain couples TRBV30 to TRBJ2-7, with D perhaps TRBD1 (5 bases). Trimming pared 4 bases from V and 0 bases from J, leaving 16 bases between. Germline V gene sequence: CDR1 GTSNPN, CDR2 SVGIG (reference sequence). The CDR3 sequence is 15 residues long. The CDR3 DNA reads TGTGCCTGGACCCCCCTACAGGTTTCCTCCTACGAGCAGTACTTC. It yields the protein CAWTPLQVSSYEQYF. Combining the CDR3 with reference TRBV30 and TRBJ2-7 gives the whole variable domain SQTIHQWPATLVQPVGSPLSLECTVEGTSNPNLYWYRQAAGRGLQLLFYSVGIGQISSEVPQNLSASRPQDRQFILSSKKLLLSDSGFYLCAWTPLQVSSYEQYFGPGTRLTVT.